This entry is about one TCR beta chain. Its target is unknown. The sample comes from a study of shared clonotypes between healthy human individuals. Sorted-subset replicate PCRs used 200 ng of genomic DNA. This amount corresponded to approximately 30,000 T cell genomes. TCRdb's copy holds only in-frame clones and misses some; the assay was immunoSEQ multiplex PCR. Of around 700,000 clones in the sample, around two thirds were seen once. The ends lost 8 bases at V and 2 bases at J; junction bases unmatched: 5. This CDR3 has 12 amino acids. Germline loops: CDR1 GTSNPN, CDR2 SVGIG (reference sequence). Study conclusions and caveats: Non-shared clonotypes showed lower generation probabilities than clonotypes common to all four donors. A small donor pool kept down the genetic and exposure-history diversity that was represented. An expected dependence of interdonor clonotype sharing on sequencing depth was noted.

Source material: memory CD4+ T cells sorted from blood. Subset here: CD45RA-negative fraction. The chain employs TRBV30 and TRBJ2-7; 8 bases line up with TRBD1. The clonotype was recovered from a woman aged 30 to 39 in good health. CDR3 residues: CAQNRGAYEQYF. CDR3 coding DNA: TGTGCCCAGAACAGGGGGGCCTACGAGCAGTACTTC.